One TCR beta chain is described in this entry. Its antigen remains unknown. PCR involved 60 Vbeta and 13 Jbeta primers. The method was immunoSEQ multiplex PCR; TCRdb's version includes in-frame clones alone and lacks a portion of them. The top ten clones hold less than 5% of a sample with some 100,000 clones, about 75% of them seen once. Germline assignment: CDR1 MGHRA and CDR2 YSYEKL. Trimming took 1 base from V and 5 from J; bases not matched to a gene: 5. The CDR3 has 16 residues. The data were obtained in a study of cytomegalovirus exposure and HLA in healthy donors. Study results and limitations: CMV serostatus was the only immune exposure information that was available. Through in vitro validation, three CMV-associated chains were shown to be specific for CMV antigens.

This receptor was taken from a woman aged 18-30 years in good health and CMV-seropositive. Sequenced sample: PBMCs. The rearrangement uses TRBV4-1 and TRBJ2-2; 9 positions agree with TRBD1. Written as DNA, the CDR3 is TGCGCCAGCAGCCAAGGGGGACAGGGACTAACCGGGGAGCTGTTTTTT. Translation gives CASSQGGQGLTGELFF.